Below, 22 T cell receptor beta chains from the same sample are listed, as sequenced in a study of patients and donors after allogeneic stem cell transplantation. One entry per CDR3 protein, called by TCRdb with MiXCR from the RT-PCR reads. The table lists over 350,000 distinct CDR3 sequences, 16% of them singletons, with about 7% in the top ten. What was sequenced was blood, either unsorted or a sorted T cell fraction (not recorded which). These receptors all stem from a human donor who was either an allogeneic HSCT recipient or a stem cell or donor lymphocyte infusion donor (not recorded which). It is not recorded whose cells these are; they may come from a transplant donor.

The CDR3 sequence: CSARDRVSGYTF. The DNA of the CDR3 is TGCAGTGCTAGAGACAGGGTATCGGGCTACACCTTC. This chain links TRBV20-1 with TRBJ1-2, with D perhaps TRBD1 (5 bases). V was cut by 0 bases and J by 8 bases, with 10 bases left in between. CDR3 length equals 12 residues. Germline-derived CDR1 and CDR2 are DFQATT and SNEGSKA (reference sequence).

This clonotype was seen a handful of times. V usage is TRBV5-1 and J usage is TRBJ2-7, with 11 bases matching TRBD2. There are 15 residues in the CDR3. V gave up 2 bases and J gave up 7 bases; unmatched junction bases: 8. CDR1 is SGHRS and CDR2 is YFSETQ in the germline V gene. CDR3 coding DNA: TGCGCCAGCAGCTTTTTGCTAGCGGGAGGAGGAGAGCAGTACTTC. Its protein product is CASSFLLAGGGEQYF.

The chain employs TRBV7-3 and TRBJ2-2; D may correspond to TRBD1 or TRBD2 (5 bases each). Germline CDR1 reads SGHTA; CDR2 reads FQGTGA. The CDR3 is 16 amino acids. The V and J ends lost 3 bases and 5 bases respectively, with 16 bases between them. CDR3 loop: CASSFSSGTPTGELFF. Here the CDR3 DNA reads TGTGCCAGCAGCTTCTCCTCCGGGACCCCAACCGGGGAGCTGTTTTTT.

This clonotype was recorded many times. V is TRBV12-3 or TRBV12-4 and J is TRBJ2-7, with 7 positions matching TRBD1. With 5 bases clipped from V and 2 bases from J, the junction kept 6 bases outside the gene matches. CDR3 length: 14 residues. CDR3 nucleotides: TGTGCCAGCAGTCCCTCCGGGACAGCCTACGAGCAGTACTTC. It is translated as CASSPSGTAYEQYF.

There are a few counts of this clonotype. The chain recombines TRBV24-1 with TRBJ2-3; 7 bases match TRBD1. Germline CDR1 and CDR2: KGHDR and SFDVKD. J gave up 3 bases and V 1 base, and 3 bases lay outside the gene matches. The CDR3 has 15 amino acids. DNA of the CDR3: TGTGCCACCAGTGATTTAGACAGGGCGACAGATACGCAGTATTTT. Protein: CATSDLDRATDTQYF.

This clonotype was counted between two and nine times. The V gene is TRBV5-6, the J gene TRBJ2-3; TRBD1 matches at 10 bases. Germline V gene data show CDR1 as SGHDT and CDR2 as YYEEEE. This CDR3 contains 14 residues. The junction had 7 bases not matched to a gene; V was cut back by 5 bases and J by 7 bases. CDR3: CASSFRDRGYTQYF. The CDR3 region has the DNA TGTGCCAGCAGTTTCCGGGACAGGGGATATACGCAGTATTTT.

As to this clonotype: A read error may explain this, as a much larger clone is one base away. The chain is built from TRBV29-1 and TRBJ1-1, with 7 bases that match TRBD1. CDR3 length equals 12 residues. The germline V gene has CDR1 SQVTM and CDR2 ANQGSEA. CDR3 residues: CNVGQANTEAFF. In nucleotides, the CDR3 is TGCAACGTTGGACAGGCGAACACTGAAGCTTTCTTT.

This clonotype was counted a few times. The chain recombines TRBV3-1 with TRBJ2-1, with TRBD2 matching 13 bases. The V segment lost 5 bases and the J segment 5 bases; nucleotides outside the gene matches: 12. The CDR3 extends over 18 amino acids. The V gene's germline CDR1 is LGHDT and CDR2 YNNKEL (reference sequence). The CDR3 protein is CASSSPGGLAGLHNEQFF. CDR3 DNA: TGTGCCAGCAGCTCCCCTGGGGGACTAGCGGGATTACACAATGAGCAGTTCTTC.

A few counts support this clonotype. J is TRBJ2-7 and V is TRBV11-2; TRBD2 aligns across 7 bases. The J segment lost 0 bases and the V segment lost 6 bases, leaving 5 bases of the junction unmatched. Germline lookup yields CDR1 SGHAT and CDR2 FQNNGV. The CDR3 is 14 residues long. CDR3 amino acids: CASRKRDGSYEQYF. In DNA form, the CDR3 reads TGTGCCAGCAGGAAGCGGGACGGCTCCTACGAGCAGTACTTC.

This clonotype came up a few times. The chain carries TRBV18 and TRBJ2-3, with 7 bases aligning to TRBD1. The CDR3 runs 14 residues. Germline-derived CDR1 and CDR2 are KGHSH and LQKENI. Trimming removed 3 bases from V and 1 base from J; junction bases left unmatched: 1. The CDR3 DNA reads as TGTGCCAGCTCACCGGACAGGCGCACAGATACGCAGTATTTT. It encodes CASSPDRRTDTQYF.

This clonotype came up a few times. CDR3: CASSGGLAGYLPNEQFF. The DNA of the CDR3 is TGCGCCAGCAGCGGGGGACTAGCGGGGTACCTCCCTAATGAGCAGTTCTTC. V gene TRBV5-1 combines with J gene TRBJ2-1; 13 bases match TRBD2. Germline trimming cut 4 bases from V and 7 bases from J; bases unmatched to any gene: 11. The CDR3 covers 17 residues. Germline V gene data show CDR1 as SGHRS and CDR2 as YFSETQ. The whole variable domain, filled in from reference TRBV5-1 and TRBJ2-1, reads KAGVTQTPRYLIKTRGQQVTLSCSPISGHRSVSWYQQTPGQGLQFLFEYFSETQRNKGNFPGRFSGRQFSNSRSEMNVSTLELGDSALYLCASSGGLAGYLPNEQFFGPGTRLTVL.

The chain links TRBV7-2 to TRBJ2-7; D unresolved. CDR1 and CDR2 (germline): SGHTA, FQGNSA. V was cut by 2 bases and J by 0 bases, with 8 bases left in between. The CDR3 extends over 14 amino acids. The CDR3 region has the DNA TGTGCCAGCAGCTTATTGAGACTCTCCTACGAGCAGTACTTC. As protein: CASSLLRLSYEQYF. The whole variable domain, remainder taken from reference TRBV7-2 and TRBJ2-7, is GAGVSQSPSNKVTEKGKDVELRCDPISGHTALYWYRQSLGQGLEFLIYFQGNSAPDKSGLPSDRFSAERTGGSVSTLTIQRTQQEDSAVYLCASSLLRLSYEQYFGPGTRLTVT.

CDR3 sequence (DNA): TGTGCCAGCAGTGAAAGGGGACAGGAGAGCTCCTATAATTCACCCCTCCACTTT. This codes for CASSERGQESSYNSPLHF. The chain is built from TRBV2 and TRBJ1-6; 8 bases are shared with TRBD1. The V gene end was trimmed by 2 bases and the J gene end by 0 bases; junction bases not matched to a gene: 6. The CDR3 consists of 18 residues. Germline V gene data show CDR1 as SNHLY and CDR2 as FYNNEI.

Of note for this clonotype: This may stem from a read error, because a much larger clone lies one nucleotide away. The J gene is TRBJ1-1, the V gene TRBV12-3 or TRBV12-4; D might be TRBD1 (5 bases). V was shortened by 7 bases and J by 10 bases, with 22 bases between the two germline ends. CDR3 length equals 14 residues. The CDR3 DNA is TGTGCCAGCACCGAACAATGGGGGAGGGTAGGAGCTTTCTTT. Its protein product is CASTEQWGRVGAFF.

In this sample, this clonotype turned up a few times. The chain recombines TRBV27 with TRBJ2-5; 9 bases map to TRBD2. V shed 2 bases, J shed 2 bases, and the junction held 9 bases outside the gene matches. Germline V gene data show CDR1 as MNHEY and CDR2 as SMNVEV (reference sequence). CDR3 size: 17 residues. The CDR3 sequence: CASSLGGRARRQETQYF. CDR3 sequence (DNA): TGTGCCAGCAGTTTAGGCGGGAGGGCCAGGAGGCAAGAGACCCAGTACTTC.

This chain uses TRBV20-1 with TRBJ2-7, with 10 bases lining up with TRBD2. CDR3 length equals 14 residues. The junction had 4 bases not matched to a gene; V was cut back by 2 bases and J by 3 bases. Germline V lookup: CDR1 DFQATT, CDR2 SNEGSKA (reference sequence). The CDR3 loop reads CSARKRTSGYEQYF. CDR3 nucleotide sequence: TGCAGTGCTAGAAAGAGGACTAGCGGCTACGAGCAGTACTTC.

This rearrangement joins TRBV24-1 to TRBJ2-3, with TRBD1 matching over 8 bases. Germline trimming cut 4 bases from V and 7 bases from J; bases unmatched to any gene: 6. CDR3 length: 14 amino acids. CDR1 KGHDR and CDR2 SFDVKD come from the germline V gene. The CDR3 DNA follows: TGTGCCACCAGTGACGCGGACAGGGTTAATACGCAGTATTTT. Residues: CATSDADRVNTQYF.

This sequence joins TRBV20-1 and TRBJ1-1; no clear D gene. Germline V gene sequence: CDR1 DFQATT, CDR2 SNEGSKA (reference sequence). CDR3 size: 16 residues. Between the trimmed V and J ends, which lost 2 bases and 0 bases, there was a span of 16 bases. CDR3 nucleotides: TGCAGTGCTAGAATGACCCGCACCGCGATGAACACTGAAGCTTTCTTT. Protein sequence: CSARMTRTAMNTEAFF.

The chain recombines TRBV20-1 with TRBJ2-1; D may correspond to TRBD1 or TRBD2 (5 bases each). Germline V lookup: CDR1 DFQATT, CDR2 SNEGSKA (reference sequence). This CDR3 has 15 residues. Trimming left V 2 bases short and J 1 base short, with 12 bases between. As DNA, the CDR3 is TGCAGTGCTAGAATCCGGGGCCCGTCCTACAATGAGCAGTTCTTC. It translates to CSARIRGPSYNEQFF.

This clonotype has a handful of counts. The rearrangement links TRBV5-1 to TRBJ2-1; TRBD2 matches 12 bases. Germline loops: CDR1 SGHRS, CDR2 YFSETQ. This CDR3 comprises 17 residues. Trimming cost V 2 bases and J 8 bases; bases outside gene matches: 11. CDR3 nucleotides: TGCGCCAGCAGCTTTCCCCGACTAGCGGGAGTTGGGGATGAGCAGTTCTTC. Protein sequence: CASSFPRLAGVGDEQFF.

The chain has TRBV20-1 and TRBJ2-5; D remains unclear. This CDR3 comprises 14 residues. V lost 3 bases, J lost 7 bases, and 18 bases lay in between. The germline V gene has CDR1 DFQATT and CDR2 SNEGSKA (reference sequence). CDR3 sequence reads: CSASYVGTMSTQYF. For the CDR3, the DNA is TGCAGTGCTAGCTATGTTGGCACGATGTCGACCCAGTACTTC.

In this sample, this clonotype turned up many times. J is TRBJ2-7 and V is TRBV29-1; TRBD1 agrees at 7 bases. The CDR3 contains 13 residues. CDR1 SQVTM and CDR2 ANQGSEA come from the germline V gene. Unmatched junction bases numbered 7, after V lost 7 bases and J lost 1 base. CDR3: CSATTGNSYEQYF. The CDR3 nucleotides read TGCAGCGCTACGACAGGGAATTCCTACGAGCAGTACTTC.